This T cell receptor beta chain was identified in a study of T-cell memory formation after mild COVID-19. Study as a whole: TCR clusters were mostly confined to one donor each.

Trimming cost V 2 bases and J 4 bases, with 8 bases left between them. This CDR3 region has 14 residues. The germline gives CDR1 KGHSH, CDR2 LQKENI. Constant-segment-primed 5'RACE gave TCR alpha and TCR beta cDNA libraries with sample barcodes and UMIs. Using its own MiXCR run on the 5' RACE reads, TCRdb lists one record per CDR3 protein. The profile shows about 350,000 distinct CDR3 sequences, approximately 14% of them singletons. This clonotype occurred a few times. The sample consisted of PBMCs or a T cell subset sorted from them (not recorded which). This TCR was recovered from a man younger than 35 who had mild COVID-19 (a few samples of this study predate the infection). Cell type and time point are not known. The chain is built from TRBV18 and TRBJ1-4; a weak D match, TRBD1 (5 bases). The CDR3 loop reads CASSPGGDNEKLFF. The CDR3 bases are TGTGCCAGCTCACCAGGAGGGGATAATGAAAAACTGTTTTTT.